Presented here are 13 T cell receptor beta chains from one specimen sequenced in a study of T cell clonotyping in hematopoietic cell transplantation. Generated by immunoSEQ multiplex PCR, the TCRdb table keeps only in-frame clones and is missing some. The sample includes 15,000 to 20,000 clones, 60% to 80% of them seen just once. Time point noted: recipient sample about 28 days before transplant, after cytoreduction. Sequencing was performed on peripheral blood mononuclear cells, taken before stem cell transplant. The receptors were sampled from a man aged 60 to 75 with acute myeloid leukemia. Some clones in this sample may be carry-over from other donors' samples.

The chain is built from TRBV2 and TRBJ1-2; 11 nucleotides match TRBD1. J lost 4 bases, V lost 4 bases, and 5 bases had no gene match. The CDR3 loop spans 15 amino acids. Germline lookup yields CDR1 SNHLY and CDR2 FYNNEI. CDR3: CASSGGQGVGYGYTF. The DNA of the CDR3 is TGTGCCAGCAGTGGGGGACAGGGGGTTGGCTATGGCTACACCTTC.

This clone has more than one count but fewer than ten. The chain links TRBV13 to TRBJ2-7; 8 bases map to TRBD1. Germline trimming cut 0 bases from V and 5 bases from J; bases unmatched to any gene: 6. Germline CDR1 is PRHDT and CDR2 is FYEKMQ (reference sequence). This CDR3 region has 15 residues. The CDR3 nucleotides are TGTGCCAGCAGCTTAGGCCCGGACAGGGTGCACGAGCAGTACTTC. Its protein product is CASSLGPDRVHEQYF.

This clone appeared a few times. The chain couples TRBV7-9 to TRBJ2-1; D is undetermined. The V and J ends lost 5 bases and 3 bases respectively, with 5 bases between them. The germline V gene has CDR1 SEHNR and CDR2 FQNEAQ (reference sequence). CDR3 size: 12 residues. The CDR3 region has the DNA TGTGCCAGCAGCCCCGACTACAATGAGCAGTTCTTC. Its protein is CASSPDYNEQFF.

The V call is TRBV29-1, the J call TRBJ1-5, with D perhaps TRBD1 (5 bases). Trimming left V 8 bases short and J 5 bases short, with 13 bases between. CDR3 size: 12 residues. The germline CDR1 and CDR2 sequences are SQVTM and ANQGSEA. CDR3 in amino acids: CSLRRGYQPQHF. CDR3 nucleotides: TGCAGCCTCCGGCGGGGGTATCAGCCCCAGCATTTT.

This chain joins TRBV6-5 and TRBJ1-4; tentatively, D is TRBD1 (6 bases). The CDR3 consists of 14 residues. The V end was cut by 7 bases, the J end by 12 bases, with 21 bases between. The germline gives CDR1 MNHEY, CDR2 SVGAGI. The CDR3 is CASTDGRGLGELFF. CDR3 coding DNA: TGTGCCAGCACCGACGGCCGGGGGCTCGGAGAACTGTTTTTT.

The chain carries TRBV6-1 and TRBJ2-7; D may be TRBD2 (6 bases). The germline CDR1 and CDR2 sequences are MNHNS and SASEGT. Trimming took 6 bases from V and 3 from J, leaving 15 bases between them. The CDR3 covers 14 residues. CDR3 amino acids: CASRDRDSIYEQYF. The CDR3 DNA reads as TGTGCCAGCAGAGACCGGGACTCCATCTACGAGCAGTACTTC.

The count of this clone is one. The chain carries TRBV19 and TRBJ1-2, with D possibly being TRBD1 (6 bases). Germline V gene lookup returns CDR1 LNHDA and CDR2 SQIVND (reference sequence). The CDR3 length is 15 residues. V was shortened by 5 bases and J by 1 base, with 14 bases between the two germline ends. The CDR3 region is CASSPRGGRNYGYTF. In DNA form, the CDR3 reads TGTGCCAGTAGTCCAAGGGGGGGCCGTAACTATGGCTACACCTTC.

Only a few counts were recorded for this clone. V and J are TRBV2 and TRBJ2-2; D assignment may be TRBD1 or TRBD2 (6 bases each). Trimming took off 2 bases at V and 0 bases at J, with 10 bases between the two ends. The CDR3 spans 16 residues. Germline V CDR1 and CDR2: SNHLY, FYNNEI. The CDR3 spells CASSEWGASNTGELFF. Written as DNA, the CDR3 is TGTGCCAGCAGTGAATGGGGGGCGTCGAACACCGGGGAGCTGTTTTTT.

This clone was observed a few times. The V and J genes are TRBV4-3 and TRBJ1-1, with 10 bases identical to TRBD1. V was clipped by 2 bases and J by 1 base; unmatched bases: 7. CDR3 size: 17 residues. Germline CDR1 is LGHNA and CDR2 is YSLEER. The chain's CDR3 is CASSQSLTGGANTEAFF. The CDR3 DNA reads TGCGCCAGCAGCCAAAGCTTGACAGGGGGCGCGAACACTGAAGCTTTCTTT.

This rearrangement joins TRBV27 to TRBJ1-1; D is unclear. This CDR3 region has 13 residues. Trimming stripped 6 bases from V and 0 bases from J, with 8 bases between. Germline assignment: CDR1 MNHEY and CDR2 SMNVEV (reference sequence). Here the CDR3 reads CASRVGVNTEAFF. DNA of the CDR3: TGTGCCAGCAGGGTTGGGGTGAACACTGAAGCTTTCTTT.

This sequence joins TRBV30 and TRBJ1-2, with 7 bases that match TRBD1. Germline V gene data show CDR1 as GTSNPN and CDR2 as SVGIG (reference sequence). The junction had 4 bases not matched to a gene; V was cut back by 0 bases and J by 6 bases. This CDR3 is built from 13 residues. The CDR3 sequence: CAWSVQGVDGYTF. The DNA for the CDR3 is TGTGCCTGGAGTGTCCAGGGGGTTGATGGCTACACCTTC. Variable domain in full (rest from reference TRBV30 and TRBJ1-2): SQTIHQWPATLVQPVGSPLSLECTVEGTSNPNLYWYRQAAGRGLQLLFYSVGIGQISSEVPQNLSASRPQDRQFILSSKKLLLSDSGFYLCAWSVQGVDGYTFGSGTRLTVV.

This sequence joins TRBV7-2 and TRBJ2-7; TRBD2 might be the D (6 bases). Looked up from germline, CDR1 is SGHTA and CDR2 is FQGNSA. The CDR3 runs to 14 residues. V was cut by 5 bases and J by 6 bases, with 17 bases left in between. The CDR3 region has the DNA TGTGCCAGCAGCAAGACCGGGACTTCCCGCGAGCAGTACTTC. The encoded protein is CASSKTGTSREQYF.

J is TRBJ1-5 and V is TRBV6-5; 10 positions match TRBD1. V lost 6 bases to trimming and J lost 6 bases; unmatched junction nucleotides: 8. Germline V gives CDR1 MNHEY, CDR2 SVGAGI. CDR3 length equals 15 residues. CDR3 region: CASSSGQGVFQPQHF. Here the CDR3 DNA reads TGTGCCAGCAGCTCCGGACAGGGGGTTTTTCAGCCCCAGCATTTT.